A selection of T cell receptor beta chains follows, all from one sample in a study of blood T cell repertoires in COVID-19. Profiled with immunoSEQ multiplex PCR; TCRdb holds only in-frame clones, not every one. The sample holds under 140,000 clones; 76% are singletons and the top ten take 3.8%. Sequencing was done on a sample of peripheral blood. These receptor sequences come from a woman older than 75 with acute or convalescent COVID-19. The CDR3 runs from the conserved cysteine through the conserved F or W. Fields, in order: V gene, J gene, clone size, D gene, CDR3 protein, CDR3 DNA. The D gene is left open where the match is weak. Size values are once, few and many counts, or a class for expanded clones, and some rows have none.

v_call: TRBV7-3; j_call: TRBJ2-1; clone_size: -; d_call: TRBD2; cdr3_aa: CASSRTSGAYNEQFF; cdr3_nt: TGTGCCAGCAGCAGGACTAGCGGGGCCTACAATGAGCAGTTCTTC
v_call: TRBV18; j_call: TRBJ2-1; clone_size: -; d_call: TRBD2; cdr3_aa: CASSPPGLAGGPSYNEQFF; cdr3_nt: TGTGCCAGCTCACCCCCGGGACTAGCGGGAGGGCCCTCCTACAATGAGCAGTTCTTC
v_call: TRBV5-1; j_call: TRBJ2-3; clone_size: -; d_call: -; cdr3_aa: CASSLVGGAEADTQYF; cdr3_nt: TGCGCCAGCAGCTTGGTAGGGGGGGCTGAGGCAGATACGCAGTATTTT
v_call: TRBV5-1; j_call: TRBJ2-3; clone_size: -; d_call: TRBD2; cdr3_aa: CASSRLSLAGGRRDTQYF; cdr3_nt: TGCGCCAGCAGCCGACTTTCTCTAGCGGGGGGCCGGAGAGATACGCAGTATTTT
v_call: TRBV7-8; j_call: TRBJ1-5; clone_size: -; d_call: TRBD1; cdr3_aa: CASSNGQGANQPQHF; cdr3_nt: TGTGCCAGCAGCAACGGACAGGGGGCGAATCAGCCCCAGCATTTT
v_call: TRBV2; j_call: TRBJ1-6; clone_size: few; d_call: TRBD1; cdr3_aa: CAVRRGQLNSPLHF; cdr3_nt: TGTGCCGTAAGACGGGGACAGCTTAATTCACCCCTCCACTTT
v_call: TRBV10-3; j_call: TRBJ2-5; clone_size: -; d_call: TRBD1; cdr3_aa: CAISGDRGYPPETQYF; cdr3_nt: TGTGCCATCAGTGGGGACAGGGGGTATCCCCCAGAGACCCAGTACTTC
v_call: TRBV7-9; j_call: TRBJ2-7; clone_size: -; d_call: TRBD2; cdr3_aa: CASSGLGTSGSGRYEQYF; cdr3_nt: TGTGCCAGCAGCGGGTTGGGGACTAGCGGGAGTGGTCGGTACGAGCAGTACTTC
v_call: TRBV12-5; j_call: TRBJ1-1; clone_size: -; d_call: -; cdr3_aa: CASGLAQGKREAFF; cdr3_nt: TGTGCTAGTGGTCTCGCACAGGGTAAACGTGAAGCTTTCTTT
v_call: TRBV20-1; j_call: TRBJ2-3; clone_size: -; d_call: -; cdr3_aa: CSASNLAGNTDTQYF; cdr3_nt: TGCAGTGCTAGTAATCTAGCCGGGAACACAGATACGCAGTATTTT
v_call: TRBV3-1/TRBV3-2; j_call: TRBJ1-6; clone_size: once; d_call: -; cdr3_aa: CASSLGGVGLNSPLHF; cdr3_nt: TGTGCCAGCAGCCTGGGAGGGGTAGGTCTTAATTCACCCCTCCACTTT
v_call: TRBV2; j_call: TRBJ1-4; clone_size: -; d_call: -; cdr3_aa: CASSDSGPVEKLFF; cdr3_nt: TGTGCCAGCAGTGACTCAGGGCCGGTTGAAAAACTGTTTTTT
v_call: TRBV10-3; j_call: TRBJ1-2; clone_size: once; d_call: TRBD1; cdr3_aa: CAISEGRTGNGYTF; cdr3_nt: TGTGCCATCAGTGAGGGCAGGACAGGGAATGGCTACACCTTC
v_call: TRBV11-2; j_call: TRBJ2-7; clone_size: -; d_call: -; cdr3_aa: CASSSTTIQQYF; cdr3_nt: TGTGCCAGCAGCTCGACTACAATCCAGCAGTACTTC
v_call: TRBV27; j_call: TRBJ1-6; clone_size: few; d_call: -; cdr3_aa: CASSQRPTGSLHF; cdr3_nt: TGTGCCAGCAGTCAGAGACCTACCGGGTCCCTCCACTTT
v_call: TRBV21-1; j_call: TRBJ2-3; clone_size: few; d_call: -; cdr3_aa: CASRRGADTQYF; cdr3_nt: TGTGCCAGCCGGCGGGGTGCAGATACGCAGTATTTT
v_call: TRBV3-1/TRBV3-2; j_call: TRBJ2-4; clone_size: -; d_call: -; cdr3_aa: CASSQRDFGIQYF; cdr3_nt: TGTGCCAGCAGCCAGCGGGATTTTGGCATTCAGTACTTC
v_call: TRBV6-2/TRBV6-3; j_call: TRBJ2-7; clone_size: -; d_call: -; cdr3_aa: CASSRGVRDEQYF; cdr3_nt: TGTGCCAGCAGTCGCGGAGTACGAGACGAGCAGTACTTC
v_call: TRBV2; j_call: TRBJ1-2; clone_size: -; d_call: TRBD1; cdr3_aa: CASKAGGYGYTF; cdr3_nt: TGTGCCAGCAAGGCAGGGGGCTATGGCTACACCTTC
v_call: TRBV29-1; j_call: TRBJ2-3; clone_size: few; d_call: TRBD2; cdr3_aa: CSVSSRLAGEWYF; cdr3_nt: TGCAGCGTTTCCTCTCGACTAGCGGGAGAGTGGTATTTT
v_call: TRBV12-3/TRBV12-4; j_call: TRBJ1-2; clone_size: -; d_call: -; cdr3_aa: CASSLGEYGYTF; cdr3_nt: TGTGCCAGCAGTTTAGGGGAGTATGGCTACACCTTC
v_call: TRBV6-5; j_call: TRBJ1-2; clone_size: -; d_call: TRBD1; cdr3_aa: CASSRTGKLRGYTF; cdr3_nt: TGTGCCAGCAGCCGGACAGGGAAGCTAAGGGGCTACACCTTC
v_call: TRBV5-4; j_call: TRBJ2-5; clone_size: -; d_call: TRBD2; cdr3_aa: CASSFGSGTQETQYF; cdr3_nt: TGTGCCAGCAGCTTCGGTAGCGGGACCCAAGAGACCCAGTACTTC
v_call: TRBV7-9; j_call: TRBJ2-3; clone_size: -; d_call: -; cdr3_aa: CASSLGGREADTQYF; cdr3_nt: TGTGCCAGCAGCTTAGGTGGCAGGGAAGCAGATACGCAGTATTTT
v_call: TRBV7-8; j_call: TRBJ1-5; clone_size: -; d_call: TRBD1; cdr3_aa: CASRGTGEYQPQHF; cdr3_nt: TGTGCCAGCAGGGGGACAGGAGAATATCAGCCCCAGCATTTT
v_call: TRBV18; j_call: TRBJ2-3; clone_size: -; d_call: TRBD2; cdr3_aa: CASSPPNLAGAYTDTQYF; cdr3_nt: TGTGCCAGCTCACCACCGAATCTAGCGGGGGCCTACACAGATACGCAGTATTTT
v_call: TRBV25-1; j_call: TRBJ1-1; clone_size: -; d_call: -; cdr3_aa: CASSEAGEMNTEAFF; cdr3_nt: TGTGCCAGCAGTGAGGCAGGGGAAATGAACACTGAAGCTTTCTTT
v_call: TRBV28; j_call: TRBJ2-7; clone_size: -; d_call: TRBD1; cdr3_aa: CASRRGDRGNSYEQYF; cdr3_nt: TGTGCCAGCAGGAGGGGGGACAGGGGAAACTCCTACGAGCAGTACTTC